This T cell receptor (beta chain) emerged from a study of metastatic and nonmetastatic thyroid tumors. Trimming took 4 bases from V and 4 from J; bases not matched to a gene: 0. CDR1 and CDR2 from the germline V gene are MDHEN and SYDVKM. The CDR3 extends over 12 amino acids. Each patient came to thyroid surgery without any prior treatment (of any kind). TCRdb re-called the PCR reads through MiXCR. The sample yields about 5,000 clones, about 32% seen once. This clone was found a few times. This receptor was taken from a female donor with papillary thyroid cancer or a benign thyroid nodule (not recorded which). Some clones in this sample may be carry-over from other donors' samples. The sequencing sample was made of adjacent normal tissue. The rearrangement uses TRBV28 and TRBJ1-2; TRBD1 aligns across 7 bases. The CDR3 region is CASSSGGYGYTF. In DNA form, the CDR3 reads TGTGCCAGCAGTTCAGGGGGCTATGGCTACACCTTC.